One sample yielded the 9 T cell receptor beta chains listed below, sequenced in a study of blood T cell repertoires in COVID-19. Profiling relied on immunoSEQ multiplex PCR, and the TCRdb table lists in-frame clones only, not all of them. Of 200,000 to 250,000 clones listed, roughly 84% are singletons. Sequencing was carried out using peripheral blood. These receptors all stem from a woman aged 80 or older with active or convalescent COVID-19.

The chain carries TRBV7-9 and TRBJ1-3, with 7 nucleotides matching TRBD1. This CDR3 comprises 15 residues. The J segment lost 3 bases and the V segment lost 5 bases, leaving 7 bases of the junction unmatched. The germline V gene has CDR1 SEHNR and CDR2 FQNEAQ (reference sequence). The CDR3 loop reads CASSAKQGYGNTIYF. The CDR3 coding sequence is TGTGCCAGCAGCGCGAAACAGGGGTATGGAAACACCATATATTTT.

The V call is TRBV7-2, the J call TRBJ2-5; TRBD1 might be the D (6 bases). V was shortened by 3 bases and J by 5 bases, with 10 bases between the two germline ends. The CDR3 loop spans 13 amino acids. Germline V lookup: CDR1 SGHTA, CDR2 FQGNSA. The CDR3 DNA reads TGTGCCAGCAGCTTTACAGGGCCGGAGACCCAGTACTTC. Translated: CASSFTGPETQYF.

V is TRBV28 and J is TRBJ2-1; D gene ambiguous. Trimming stripped 7 bases from V and 0 bases from J, with 7 bases between. CDR1 MDHEN and CDR2 SYDVKM come from the germline V gene. CDR3 length: 13 residues. The CDR3 DNA sequence: TGTGCCAGCACAGGAAGCTCCTACAATGAGCAGTTCTTC. It specifies CASTGSSYNEQFF.

The rearrangement uses TRBV18 and TRBJ2-5; 8 nucleotides match TRBD1. CDR1 and CDR2 from the germline V gene are KGHSH and LQKENI. The length of the CDR3 is 16 residues. With V trimmed by 4 bases and J by 0 bases, 7 bases remained unmatched. CDR3 coding DNA: TGTGCCAGCTCACAAGGACAGGGCTTGTACCAAGAGACCCAGTACTTC. Translation: CASSQGQGLYQETQYF.

The V gene is TRBV6-5, the J gene TRBJ1-1, with TRBD1 matching 7 bases. CDR1 is MNHEY, CDR2 SVGAGI, per germline. The length of the CDR3 is 14 residues. J gave up 5 bases and V 5 bases, and 8 bases lay outside the gene matches. The CDR3 region is CASSNPGGRTEAFF. CDR3 DNA sequence: TGTGCCAGCAGTAACCCAGGGGGGCGAACTGAAGCTTTCTTT.

This chain uses TRBV9 with TRBJ2-3; 8 nucleotides agree with TRBD2. Trimming removed 0 bases from V and 3 bases from J; junction bases left unmatched: 9. The CDR3 loop spans 17 amino acids. From germline, CDR1 is SGDLS and CDR2 YYNGEE. CDR3 sequence (DNA): TGTGCCAGCAGCGTAGAAGGATGGGGCGGGGGGACAGATACGCAGTATTTT. Amino acids: CASSVEGWGGGTDTQYF.

The chain employs TRBV3-1 (or the pseudogene TRBV3-2) and TRBJ1-1, with TRBD1 identical over 7 bases. Germline-derived CDR1 and CDR2 are LGHDT and YNNKEL (reference sequence). This CDR3 comprises 14 residues. V was pared by 3 bases and J by 1 base, with 2 bases of the junction left unmatched. CDR3 coding DNA: TGTGCCAGCAGCCACAGGACAGGGAACACTGAAGCTTTCTTT. As protein: CASSHRTGNTEAFF.

J is TRBJ1-2 and V is TRBV5-4, with D uncertain. V lost 4 bases and J lost 4, with 11 bases in between. This CDR3 contains 13 residues. Germline CDR1 is SGHNT and CDR2 is YYREEE (reference sequence). The CDR3: CASSPDSTYGYTF. The DNA of the CDR3 is TGTGCCAGCAGCCCGGACTCGACCTATGGCTACACCTTC.

The J gene is TRBJ2-5, the V gene TRBV30, with 9 nucleotides matching TRBD1. CDR1 GTSNPN and CDR2 SVGIG come from the germline V gene (reference sequence). The J segment lost 5 bases and the V segment lost 3 bases, leaving 4 bases of the junction unmatched. This CDR3 has 13 residues. CDR3 residues: CAWRDRGSETQYF. In nucleotides, the CDR3 is TGTGCCTGGAGGGACAGGGGTTCGGAGACCCAGTACTTC.